Shown below are 17 T cell receptor beta chains from a single sample sequenced in a study of CD8 T cells in ankylosing spondylitis (dated 2017 in TCRdb). For these TCRs, the target antigens are not known. General study outcomes and caveats: Blood from ankylosing spondylitis patients appeared to be characterized by a TCR beta motif composed of eight highly homologous amino acid variants.

Libraries were made using 5' RACE. Sequencer: Illumina HiSeq 2500. TCRdb redid the processing of the public reads, applying fastp at Q25 and MiXCR, and retained in-frame beta chains. Identical CDR3 proteins give one entry, which carries the most common genes and DNA. Here the sample has some 840,000 distinct CDR3 sequences; 10% to 15% occur a single time. The top ten clonotypes cover just over 0.5% of the sample. Material for sequencing was blood, either unsorted or a sorted T cell fraction (not recorded which). Receptors were obtained from a male donor with ankylosing spondylitis.

This clonotype showed up just a few times. The chain employs TRBV10-3 and TRBJ2-1; 11 nucleotides agree with TRBD2. Germline CDR1 ENHRY, CDR2 SYGVKD. This CDR3 is built from 17 residues. J lost 4 bases, V lost 7 bases, and 12 bases had no gene match. CDR3 amino acids: CAIKSLTSGTSYNEQFF. The CDR3 DNA sequence: TGTGCCATCAAGTCCCTGACTAGCGGGACCTCATACAATGAGCAGTTCTTC.

V gene TRBV20-1 combines with J gene TRBJ2-7, with 8 bases identical to TRBD2. There are 15 residues in the CDR3. Trimming took 2 bases from V and 3 from J; bases not matched to a gene: 9. CDR1 is DFQATT and CDR2 is SNEGSKA in the germline V gene (reference sequence). Here the CDR3 DNA reads TGCAGTGCTAGAAGAAGCGGGAGTTGGATCTACGAGCAGTACTTC. It translates to CSARRSGSWIYEQYF.

This clonotype was seen many times. This chain joins TRBV7-2 and TRBJ2-7, with 8 positions matching TRBD2. There are 14 residues in the CDR3. Germline loops: CDR1 SGHTA, CDR2 FQGNSA. With V trimmed by 0 bases and J by 2 bases, 0 bases remained unmatched. CDR3 nucleotide sequence: TGTGCCAGCAGCTTAGCTAGCGGGACCTACGAGCAGTACTTC. It specifies CASSLASGTYEQYF.

The rearrangement joins TRBV2 to TRBJ2-1; TRBD1 is a possible D gene (5 bases). Germline V CDR1 and CDR2: SNHLY, FYNNEI. This CDR3 region has 13 residues. V was cut by 6 bases and J by 13 bases, with 19 bases left in between. In DNA form, the CDR3 reads TGTGCCAGCAGCGTCTTCGGAGAAGGGGAACAGTTCTTC. Protein product: CASSVFGEGEQFF.

This clonotype has just a few counts. The chain joins TRBV5-1 to TRBJ2-3; 8 bases match TRBD2. The CDR3 is 15 amino acids. J was trimmed by 0 bases and V by 6 bases; bases with no gene match: 6. Per germline, CDR1 SGHRS and CDR2 YFSETQ. The CDR3 spells CASNAGGGSTDTQYF. Here the CDR3 DNA reads TGCGCCAGCAATGCGGGAGGAGGGAGCACAGATACGCAGTATTTT.

This clonotype was counted only a few times. This chain connects TRBV11-3 to TRBJ1-3; D is ambiguous. Germline CDR1 reads SGHNT; CDR2 reads YENEEA. This CDR3 contains 14 residues. Trimming removed 5 bases at V and 1 base at J, with 9 bases between. For the CDR3, the DNA is TGTGCCAGCAGCCCGAACCGGTCTGGAAACACCATATATTTT. Translating gives CASSPNRSGNTIYF.

The chain has TRBV4-3 and TRBJ1-1, with a possible D match to TRBD1 (6 bases). The CDR3 has 15 amino acids. V was shortened by 2 bases and J by 1 base, with 11 bases between the two germline ends. Germline V gives CDR1 LGHNA, CDR2 YSLEER. The DNA of the CDR3 is TGCGCCAGCAGCCAACAAGTACAGGGGAACACTGAAGCTTTCTTT. This encodes CASSQQVQGNTEAFF.

The table lists this clonotype with many counts. This chain uses TRBV6-2 or TRBV6-3 with TRBJ2-7; D is perhaps TRBD1 or TRBD2 (6 bases each). The CDR3 has 16 residues. V dropped 5 bases and J dropped 4 bases, with 21 bases sitting between them. Per the germline V gene, CDR1 is MNHEY and CDR2 is SVGEGT. This CDR3 is CASSPGRRGLVYEQYF. DNA for the CDR3: TGTGCCAGCAGTCCAGGACGGAGGGGGTTAGTATACGAGCAGTACTTC.

This clonotype was seen ten or more times. The V and J genes are TRBV20-1 and TRBJ2-7; the match to TRBD2 covers 10 bases. The ends lost 2 bases at V and 0 bases at J; junction bases unmatched: 10. The CDR3 has 17 amino acids. The V gene's germline CDR1 is DFQATT and CDR2 SNEGSKA (reference sequence). The CDR3: CSARLRSSGGHSYEQYF. The CDR3, as DNA: TGCAGTGCTAGACTTCGGTCTAGCGGGGGCCACTCCTACGAGCAGTACTTC.

This clonotype was recorded a few times. This chain uses TRBV4-3 with TRBJ2-3; TRBD2 agrees at 7 bases. This CDR3 contains 17 residues. V lost 0 bases to trimming and J lost 0 bases; unmatched junction nucleotides: 6. In germline, CDR1 is LGHNA, CDR2 YSLEER. The CDR3 DNA reads TGCGCCAGCAGCCAAGATCTAGCTAGCGGTAGCACAGATACGCAGTATTTT. Amino acids: CASSQDLASGSTDTQYF.

The table lists this clonotype with a few counts. The chain joins TRBV7-2 to TRBJ2-7; no definite D call. The length of the CDR3 is 15 residues. V lost 3 bases to trimming and J lost 0 bases, with 12 bases between them. Germline lookup yields CDR1 SGHTA and CDR2 FQGNSA. For the CDR3, the DNA is TGTGCCAGCAGCTTGGAACCCCGGGCCTCCTACGAGCAGTACTTC. This codes for CASSLEPRASYEQYF. Filled out from reference TRBV7-2 and TRBJ2-7, the complete variable domain reads GAGVSQSPSNKVTEKGKDVELRCDPISGHTALYWYRQSLGQGLEFLIYFQGNSAPDKSGLPSDRFSAERTGGSVSTLTIQRTQQEDSAVYLCASSLEPRASYEQYFGPGTRLTVT.

This clonotype was detected a few times. The chain couples TRBV10-1 to TRBJ2-2, with D perhaps being TRBD1 or TRBD2 (5 bases each). The CDR3 length is 14 residues. Per the germline V gene, CDR1 is WNHNN and CDR2 is SYGVQD (reference sequence). Trimming shortened V by 9 bases and J by 6 bases, and 17 bases separated the two germline ends. This CDR3 reads CASRDRSTAGELFF. DNA of the CDR3: TGCGCCAGTAGGGACCGTTCAACGGCCGGGGAGCTGTTTTTT.

J is TRBJ1-2 and V is TRBV5-1; tentative D call: TRBD1 (5 bases). This CDR3 has 15 residues. V gave up 3 bases and J gave up 5 bases, with 17 bases separating them. Germline loops: CDR1 SGHRS, CDR2 YFSETQ. CDR3 in amino acids: CASSSMGVAEYGYTF. CDR3 nucleotides: TGCGCCAGCAGCTCAATGGGGGTCGCGGAATATGGCTACACCTTC.

The chain combines TRBV7-2 with TRBJ2-1; 9 bases align to TRBD2. V was pared by 3 bases and J by 7 bases, with 7 bases of the junction left unmatched. The germline V gene encodes CDR1 SGHTA and CDR2 FQGNSA. The CDR3 is made up of 15 amino acids. The CDR3 is CASSFSGRLRNEQFF. The CDR3 coding sequence is TGTGCCAGCAGCTTCAGCGGGAGGTTACGGAATGAGCAGTTCTTC.

This chain connects TRBV20-1 to TRBJ1-3; no firm D call. Germline V CDR1 and CDR2: DFQATT, SNEGSKA (reference sequence). This CDR3 is built from 14 residues. The V end lost 5 bases, the J end lost 1 base, and 12 bases lay between the germline ends. CDR3 nucleotide sequence: TGCAGTGCTCCCGCCGGGCAGTCTGGAAACACCATATATTTT. It encodes CSAPAGQSGNTIYF.

This clonotype was detected only a few times. V is TRBV3-1 and J is TRBJ2-1; 11 bases are a match to TRBD1. J was trimmed by 7 bases and V by 6 bases; bases with no gene match: 8. The CDR3 runs to 15 residues. Germline CDR1 LGHDT, CDR2 YNNKEL (reference sequence). The CDR3 protein is CASSSRDRGWNEQFF. The CDR3 region has the DNA TGTGCCAGCAGTTCCCGGGACAGGGGGTGGAATGAGCAGTTCTTC.

This clonotype was seen only a few times. J is TRBJ2-3 and V is TRBV4-1; weak D call: TRBD1 (5 bases). Germline CDR1 reads MGHRA; CDR2 reads YSYEKL. V was shortened by 4 bases and J by 2 bases, with 13 bases between the two germline ends. The CDR3 contains 15 residues. The CDR3 bases are TGCGCCAGCAGCCGACAGCTGACTTCCACAGATACGCAGTATTTT. Amino acid sequence: CASSRQLTSTDTQYF.